These 16 T cell receptor beta chains came from one sample sequenced in a study of shared clonotypes between healthy human individuals. Here immunoSEQ multiplex PCR was the method, and the copy in TCRdb shows in-frame clones only, minus some. The table shows more than 1.2 million clones, with approximately 98.5% occurring only once. The sequenced material came from naive CD4+ T cells sorted from blood. Documented subset: CD45RA+ positively selected. These receptors were taken from a man younger than 45 in good health.

A single count supports this clone. This chain uses TRBV5-1 with TRBJ1-4; D uncertain. The CDR3 is 14 amino acids. Germline CDR1 and CDR2: SGHRS and YFSETQ. Trimming shortened V by 4 bases and J by 5 bases, and 12 bases separated the two germline ends. In DNA form, the CDR3 reads TGCGCCAGCAGCGTAGGGTTCGCGAATGAAAAACTGTTTTTT. This encodes CASSVGFANEKLFF.

The CDR3 sequence is CASSISAGLIVEQYF. The DNA of the CDR3 is TGTGCCAGTAGTATAAGTGCAGGCCTGATCGTGGAGCAGTACTTC. J is TRBJ2-7 and V is TRBV19, with D uncertain. This CDR3 spans 15 amino acids. Germline CDR1 LNHDA, CDR2 SQIVND (reference sequence). With 2 bases removed from V and 7 bases from J, the gap between germline ends came to 18 bases.

The chain combines TRBV18 with TRBJ2-1, with no clear D. The ends were cut back, 1 base at V and 5 bases at J, with 9 bases in the middle. The germline V gene has CDR1 KGHSH and CDR2 LQKENI. The CDR3 is 14 residues long. As DNA, the CDR3 is TGTGCCAGCTCACCACTCTGGGCAGACAATGAGCAGTTCTTC. Translating it yields CASSPLWADNEQFF.

The chain recombines TRBV6-1 with TRBJ1-4; a possible D gene is TRBD1 (5 bases). CDR3 size: 15 residues. Trimming left V 2 bases short and J 6 bases short, with 13 bases between. The germline CDR1 and CDR2 sequences are MNHNS and SASEGT. This chain's CDR3 is CASSEFVGQDEKLFF. Written as DNA, the CDR3 is TGTGCCAGCAGTGAATTCGTGGGGCAGGATGAAAAACTGTTTTTT.

The rearrangement links TRBV21-1 to TRBJ2-7. TRBV21-1 is assigned pseudogene status. The CDR3 runs 12 residues. The CDR3 DNA reads TGTGCCAGCAGCAAAGAATCCTACGAGCAGTACTTC. Its protein product is CASSKESYEQYF.

This sequence joins TRBV19 and TRBJ1-2; no definite D call. Germline CDR1 LNHDA, CDR2 SQIVND (reference sequence). V was pared by 7 bases and J by 5 bases, with 14 bases between. This CDR3 has 13 amino acids. The CDR3 region has the DNA TGTGCCAGTATGCACAGCTCTTTATATGGCTACACCTTC. As protein: CASMHSSLYGYTF.

This clone is a singleton in its sample. J is TRBJ2-1 and V is TRBV20-1; D may be TRBD2 (6 bases). Germline V lookup: CDR1 DFQATT, CDR2 SNEGSKA (reference sequence). V was trimmed by 5 bases and J by 9 bases, leaving 11 bases between them. The CDR3 covers 11 residues. The DNA of the CDR3 is TGCAGTGCTGGGCCGGGGGTTGAGCAGTTCTTC. Translated, it gives CSAGPGVEQFF.

The rearrangement uses TRBV10-1 and TRBJ1-2; a weak D match, TRBD1 (5 bases). The germline gives CDR1 WNHNN, CDR2 SYGVQD (reference sequence). V was trimmed by 6 bases and J by 2 bases, leaving 19 bases between them. This CDR3 spans 16 amino acids. In DNA, the CDR3 is TGCGCCAGCAGCTCAACGGACAACAAAATGAACTATGGCTACACCTTC. Amino acids: CASSSTDNKMNYGYTF.

This rearrangement joins TRBV14 to TRBJ1-3, with D uncertain. The germline V gene encodes CDR1 SGHDN and CDR2 FVKESK. The CDR3 extends over 16 amino acids. Between the trimmed V and J ends, which lost 2 bases and 0 bases, there was a span of 11 bases. The CDR3 sequence: CASSQQAIRSGNTIYF. CDR3 nucleotides: TGTGCCAGCAGCCAACAAGCGATACGCTCTGGAAACACCATATATTTT.

The CDR3 loop is CASRGPVETQYF. The CDR3 bases are TGTGCCAGCAGGGGGCCGGTGGAGACCCAGTACTTC. The genes are TRBV6-5 and TRBJ2-5; D possibly corresponds to TRBD1 (5 bases). The CDR3 consists of 12 residues. V was cut by 6 bases and J by 5 bases, with 10 bases left in between. The V gene's germline CDR1 is MNHEY and CDR2 SVGAGI.

This clone was seen once. This rearrangement joins TRBV7-9 to TRBJ2-1; D is tentatively TRBD1 or TRBD2 (5 bases each). CDR3 length: 15 residues. Germline CDR1 SEHNR, CDR2 FQNEAQ (reference sequence). Trimming took off 4 bases at V and 10 bases at J, with 20 bases between the two ends. CDR3 in DNA: TGTGCCAGCAGCTCTAGGGACGCCTACGGCATCGAGCAGTTCTTC. Translation: CASSSRDAYGIEQFF.

The chain has TRBV5-8 and TRBJ2-3; 12 bases are a match to TRBD2. There are 20 residues in the CDR3. The germline V gene encodes CDR1 SGHTS and CDR2 YDEGEE. With V trimmed by 4 bases and J by 2 bases, 17 bases remained unmatched. DNA for the CDR3: TGTGCCAGCAGCCCACGGGGGCGATTGGCTAGCGGGAGGGTCACAGATACGCAGTATTTT. Its translation: CASSPRGRLASGRVTDTQYF. The variable domain in full, completed from reference TRBV5-8 and TRBJ2-3, reads EAGVTQSPTHLIKTRGQQATLRCSPISGHTSVYWYQQALGLGLQFLLWYDEGEERNRGNFPPRFSGRQFPNYSSELNVNALELEDSALYLCASSPRGRLASGRVTDTQYFGPGTRLTVL.

This chain connects TRBV28 to TRBJ1-4, with 9 bases that match TRBD1. The ends lost 6 bases at V and 8 bases at J; junction bases unmatched: 4. Germline V lookup: CDR1 MDHEN, CDR2 SYDVKM. The CDR3 has 13 residues. The CDR3 protein is CASRGTGREKLFF. The CDR3, as DNA: TGTGCCAGCAGGGGGACAGGGAGAGAAAAACTGTTTTTT.

DNA for the CDR3: TGTGCCAGCAGCTCACAAACCCTCCGGACAGGGGGCAGGAATGAGCAGTTCTTC. It specifies CASSSQTLRTGGRNEQFF. The chain links TRBV9 to TRBJ2-1; 11 bases line up with TRBD1. CDR3 length: 18 amino acids. In germline, CDR1 is SGDLS, CDR2 YYNGEE. V shed 4 bases and J 7 bases; nucleotides not matched to a gene: 16.

This chain connects TRBV2 to TRBJ2-3; the D is unclear. V was shortened by 6 bases and J by 0 bases, with 16 bases between the two germline ends. The CDR3 is 16 residues long. Germline V gene lookup returns CDR1 SNHLY and CDR2 FYNNEI. This CDR3 is CASRSRRLSSTDTQYF. The CDR3 DNA sequence: TGTGCCAGCAGGTCCAGGCGGCTTTCTAGCACAGATACGCAGTATTTT.

Here the CDR3 DNA reads TGTGCCAGCAGCCAAGAAGGGTGGGTCTATGGCTACACCTTC. It codes for CASSQEGWVYGYTF. The chain is built from TRBV14 and TRBJ1-2; D unresolved. The CDR3 is made up of 14 amino acids. Trimming shortened V by 0 bases and J by 4 bases, and 9 bases separated the two germline ends. Germline lookup yields CDR1 SGHDN and CDR2 FVKESK.